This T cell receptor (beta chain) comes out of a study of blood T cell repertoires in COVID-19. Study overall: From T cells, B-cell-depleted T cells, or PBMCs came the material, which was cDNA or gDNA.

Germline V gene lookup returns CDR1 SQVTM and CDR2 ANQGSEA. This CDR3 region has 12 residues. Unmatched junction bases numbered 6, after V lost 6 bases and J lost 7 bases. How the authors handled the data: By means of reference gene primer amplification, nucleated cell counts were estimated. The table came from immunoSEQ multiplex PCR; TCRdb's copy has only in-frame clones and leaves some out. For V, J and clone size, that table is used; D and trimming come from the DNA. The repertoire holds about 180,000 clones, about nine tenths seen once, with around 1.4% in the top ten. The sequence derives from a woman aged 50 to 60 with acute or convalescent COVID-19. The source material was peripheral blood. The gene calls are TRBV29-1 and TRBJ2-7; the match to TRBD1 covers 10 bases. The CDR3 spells CSVGQGSQEQYF. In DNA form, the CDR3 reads TGCAGCGTGGGACAGGGGTCCCAGGAGCAGTACTTC.